The 24 T cell receptor beta chains below all came from one sample that was sequenced in a study of CD8+ T cells in alopecia areata. Described treatment: oral pan-JAK inhibitor, 5-10 mg twice daily. cDNA serving as the sequencing template came from extracted, reverse transcribed RNA. Profiled with immunoSEQ multiplex PCR; TCRdb holds only in-frame clones, not every one. Among about 190,000 clones listed, 45% to 65% were seen once. The specimen comprised CD4+ T cells sorted from blood, sampled at week 4, from a patient treated with tofacitinib. Every receptor here comes from a human donor with alopecia areata.

This clone showed up just once. This chain joins TRBV7-9 and TRBJ1-5; unclear D gene. CDR3 length: 11 amino acids. V lost 1 base, J lost 11 bases, and 6 bases lay in between. CDR1 and CDR2 from the germline V gene are SEHNR and FQNEAQ (reference sequence). The CDR3: CASSLGGSQHF. DNA of the CDR3: TGTGCCAGCAGCTTAGGAGGGTCCCAGCATTTT.

This chain connects TRBV29-1 to TRBJ2-5; D tentatively reads TRBD1 or TRBD2 (6 bases each). Germline V gene sequence: CDR1 SQVTM, CDR2 ANQGSEA. The CDR3 contains 16 residues. V was clipped by 5 bases and J by 2 bases, with 21 bases between them. In DNA form, the CDR3 reads TGCAGCGTTCGCCTAGCGCCCCGGGACATACAAGAGACCCAGTACTTC. Its translation: CSVRLAPRDIQETQYF.

The CDR3 loop reads CASTPAGEETQYF. The CDR3 DNA follows: TGTGCCAGCACCCCGGCGGGGGAGGAGACCCAGTACTTC. The chain carries TRBV6-6 and TRBJ2-5; 7 positions match TRBD2. This CDR3 spans 13 amino acids. V shed 7 bases, J shed 5 bases, and the junction held 7 bases outside the gene matches. CDR1 and CDR2 (germline): MNHNY, SVGAGI (reference sequence).

This chain connects TRBV27 to TRBJ2-1; 8 bases line up with TRBD2. CDR1 and CDR2 (germline): MNHEY, SMNVEV (reference sequence). The J segment lost 6 bases and the V segment lost 5 bases, leaving 9 bases of the junction unmatched. The CDR3 loop spans 15 amino acids. The CDR3 here is CASSPGLASRNEQFF. The CDR3 coding sequence is TGTGCCAGCAGTCCTGGACTAGCCTCCCGCAATGAGCAGTTCTTC.

This clone occurred a few times. This rearrangement joins TRBV28 to TRBJ2-3, with TRBD2 identical over 8 bases. The V and J ends lost 2 bases and 5 bases, in that order; junction bases with no gene match: 9. CDR1 MDHEN and CDR2 SYDVKM come from the germline V gene. This CDR3 has 16 residues. The CDR3 nucleotides read TGTGCCAGCAGTTTAAGCGTGGCGGGAGGAGGAGATACGCAGTATTTT. Protein product: CASSLSVAGGGDTQYF.

The chain links TRBV5-1 to TRBJ1-1; D uncertain. Per the germline V gene, CDR1 is SGHRS and CDR2 is YFSETQ. V was shortened by 4 bases and J by 5 bases, with 15 bases between the two germline ends. This CDR3 is 14 amino acids long. The CDR3 loop reads CASSRGSGMTEAFF. The CDR3 nucleotides are TGCGCCAGCAGCCGCGGGTCGGGTATGACTGAAGCTTTCTTT. Full variable domain (outside the CDR3, taken from reference TRBV5-1 and TRBJ1-1): KAGVTQTPRYLIKTRGQQVTLSCSPISGHRSVSWYQQTPGQGLQFLFEYFSETQRNKGNFPGRFSGRQFSNSRSEMNVSTLELGDSALYLCASSRGSGMTEAFFGQGTRLTVV.

This chain links TRBV7-2 with TRBJ2-7; possibly TRBD1 for D (5 bases). CDR1 is SGHTA and CDR2 is FQGNSA in the germline V gene. The CDR3 contains 13 residues. Deletions cut 2 bases from V and 2 bases from J, with 7 bases between. The CDR3 DNA follows: TGTGCCAGCAGCTTACAGGGTACCTACGAGCAGTACTTC. It specifies CASSLQGTYEQYF.

The chain has TRBV9 and TRBJ2-7, with D possibly TRBD2 on 6 matching bases. The ends were cut back, 0 bases at V and 1 base at J, with 11 bases in the middle. The germline V gene encodes CDR1 SGDLS and CDR2 YYNGEE. The CDR3 contains 15 residues. Here the CDR3 reads CASSVGSGPSYEQYF. DNA for the CDR3: TGTGCCAGCAGCGTAGGGAGCGGGCCTTCCTACGAGCAGTACTTC.

To note about this clone: The identical CDR3 is also encoded by other nucleotide sequences in the sample. This rearrangement joins TRBV19 to TRBJ2-3; a weak D match, TRBD2 (5 bases). This CDR3 is built from 14 residues. V lost 1 base to trimming and J lost 0 bases, with 5 bases between them. Germline CDR1 and CDR2: LNHDA and SQIVND (reference sequence). CDR3 protein: CASSIGGSTDTQYF. CDR3 DNA: TGTGCCAGTAGTATAGGCGGGAGCACAGATACGCAGTATTTT.

This clone was detected a few times. The chain links TRBV7-9 to TRBJ2-7, with TRBD2 identical over 10 bases. CDR3 length: 16 residues. The germline gives CDR1 SEHNR, CDR2 FQNEAQ (reference sequence). Trimming took 0 bases from V and 6 from J; bases not matched to a gene: 8. CDR3 sequence: CASSLALTSGFAEQYF. The CDR3 DNA sequence: TGTGCCAGCAGCTTAGCACTGACTAGCGGGTTTGCCGAGCAGTACTTC.

The V call is TRBV30, the J call TRBJ1-5; 8 positions agree with TRBD1. The CDR3 spans 14 residues. V was pared by 5 bases and J by 4 bases, with 7 bases of the junction left unmatched. The V gene's germline CDR1 is GTSNPN and CDR2 SVGIG (reference sequence). The CDR3 region has the DNA TGTGCCTGGCGGAGACAGGGGTTTAATCAGCCCCAGCATTTT. It encodes CAWRRQGFNQPQHF.

This chain connects TRBV4-1 to TRBJ2-2; D might be TRBD1 (6 bases). The V end was cut by 4 bases, the J end by 4 bases, with 10 bases between. CDR3 length: 14 amino acids. CDR1 MGHRA and CDR2 YSYEKL come from the germline V gene. In DNA form, the CDR3 reads TGCGCCAGCAGCCCGGGACAAATCACCGGGGAGCTGTTTTTT. Translated: CASSPGQITGELFF.

The rearrangement joins TRBV7-2 to TRBJ2-4, with D perhaps TRBD1 (6 bases). The germline V gene encodes CDR1 SGHTA and CDR2 FQGNSA. V dropped 4 bases and J dropped 5 bases, with 21 bases sitting between them. This CDR3 has 17 residues. CDR3 sequence: CASSSGRQQGYENIQYF. In DNA, the CDR3 is TGTGCCAGCAGCTCGGGAAGACAGCAGGGGTATGAAAACATTCAGTACTTC.

This chain links TRBV30 with TRBJ1-1; D gene uncertain. Germline values: CDR1 GTSNPN, CDR2 SVGIG (reference sequence). The V end lost 5 bases, the J end lost 7 bases, and 14 bases lay between the germline ends. The CDR3 has 12 amino acids. Here the CDR3 reads CAWADGPIEAFF. DNA for the CDR3: TGTGCCTGGGCCGACGGTCCTATTGAAGCTTTCTTT.

This clone was counted only a few times. The chain joins TRBV10-3 to TRBJ2-7; 14 bases are shared with TRBD2. The CDR3 contains 15 residues. Trimming took 10 bases from V and 5 from J; bases not matched to a gene: 10. Germline values: CDR1 ENHRY, CDR2 SYGVKD. Here the CDR3 DNA reads TGTGCCACCAGCCCGACTAGCGGGAGGGCCAACGAGCAGTACTTC. Amino acids: CATSPTSGRANEQYF.

The genes are TRBV2 and TRBJ2-3; no firm D call. With 4 bases removed from V and 0 bases from J, the gap between germline ends came to 11 bases. This CDR3 has 15 amino acids. Germline V gene data show CDR1 as SNHLY and CDR2 as FYNNEI. The DNA of the CDR3 is TGTGCCAGCAGTGTTAGGTTAACTAGCACAGATACGCAGTATTTT. Amino acids: CASSVRLTSTDTQYF.

This clone was counted once. The chain recombines TRBV30 with TRBJ2-7, with D maybe TRBD1 (5 bases). Per germline, CDR1 GTSNPN and CDR2 SVGIG (reference sequence). This CDR3 spans 11 amino acids. V lost 8 bases and J lost 2, with 10 bases in between. CDR3 bases: TGTGCCACACAGGAAACCTACGAGCAGTACTTC. Residues: CATQETYEQYF.

V gene TRBV28 combines with J gene TRBJ2-5; no clear D. Trimming removed 5 bases from V and 6 bases from J, with 13 bases in between. The CDR3 extends over 13 amino acids. Germline CDR1 is MDHEN and CDR2 is SYDVKM. CDR3 nucleotides: TGTGCCAGCAGTGCGGAACAACTGAAGACCCAGTACTTC. This sequence encodes CASSAEQLKTQYF. The full variable domain, rest sourced from reference TRBV28 and TRBJ2-5, is DVKVTQSSRYLVKRTGEKVFLECVQDMDHENMFWYRQDPGLGLRLIYFSYDVKMKEKGDIPEGYSVSREKKERFSLILESASTNQTSMYLCASSAEQLKTQYFGPGTRLLVL.

This chain links TRBV19 with TRBJ1-2; the D is unclear. The CDR3 runs to 13 residues. Per germline, CDR1 LNHDA and CDR2 SQIVND (reference sequence). The germline V and J ends were trimmed by 6 bases and 4 bases, with 12 bases remaining between them. CDR3 sequence reads: CASRSEATYGYTF. The CDR3 coding sequence is TGTGCCAGTAGATCAGAAGCCACCTATGGCTACACCTTC.

The gene calls are TRBV29-1 and TRBJ1-4; 8 bases agree with TRBD1. Germline lookup yields CDR1 SQVTM and CDR2 ANQGSEA. V lost 4 bases and J lost 10; bases outside the gene matches: 5. The CDR3 spans 12 residues. In DNA, the CDR3 is TGCAGCGTTGCGACAGGGGAGGGAAAACTGTTTTTT. It encodes CSVATGEGKLFF.

This sequence joins TRBV7-9 and TRBJ2-2; D is possibly TRBD1 (5 bases). This CDR3 comprises 16 residues. V lost 5 bases to trimming and J lost 5 bases, with 18 bases between them. Germline CDR1 is SEHNR and CDR2 is FQNEAQ (reference sequence). The CDR3 sequence: CASSVDTPKETGELFF. CDR3 in DNA: TGTGCCAGCAGCGTGGACACCCCCAAGGAAACCGGGGAGCTGTTTTTT.

Here the CDR3 reads CSVRLISNQPQHF. The DNA of the CDR3 is TGCAGCGTTAGACTGATTAGCAATCAGCCCCAGCATTTT. The chain employs TRBV29-1 and TRBJ1-5; D is unresolved. From germline, CDR1 is SQVTM and CDR2 ANQGSEA. The CDR3 totals 13 residues. The V end was cut by 5 bases, the J end by 0 bases, with 8 bases between.

The chain uses TRBV29-1 and TRBJ2-5; D uncertain. The V and J ends lost 6 bases and 4 bases respectively, with 12 bases between them. The CDR3 extends over 12 amino acids. Germline loops: CDR1 SQVTM, CDR2 ANQGSEA. CDR3 in DNA: TGCAGCGTCGTTACGATGGGAGAGACCCAGTACTTC. Protein sequence: CSVVTMGETQYF.

This clone was found a few times. The V call is TRBV7-9, the J call TRBJ2-3; tentatively, D is TRBD2 (6 bases). The CDR3 has 15 amino acids. The V end was cut by 1 base, the J end by 10 bases, with 18 bases between. CDR1 SEHNR and CDR2 FQNEAQ come from the germline V gene (reference sequence). CDR3 sequence: CASSLVLGSVSAQYF. CDR3 sequence (DNA): TGTGCCAGCAGCTTAGTTCTCGGGAGTGTTTCGGCGCAGTATTTT.